One sample yielded the 6 T cell receptor beta chains listed below, sequenced in a study of early T cells in non-severe SARS-CoV-2 infection (dated by TCRdb to the early 2020s). The library was produced with 5' RACE. Sequencing used a NextSeq 500. Through fastp at Q25 and MiXCR, TCRdb rebuilt clones from the public reads, retaining in-frame beta chains. Each record represents a unique CDR3 protein, reported with the most common genes and DNA among its rows. Across this sample there are approximately 70,000 distinct CDR3 sequences, with roughly 12% seen only once. The top ten clonotypes cover about 4.2% of the sample. Sequenced sample: whole blood. The source of these receptors is an adult who was a healthcare worker with PCR-confirmed SARS-CoV-2 infection or an uninfected control (not recorded which).

The chain is built from TRBV6-5 and TRBJ2-5; unclear D gene. The CDR3 loop spans 14 amino acids. Trimming cost V 0 bases and J 5 bases, with 10 bases left between them. The germline V gene has CDR1 MNHEY and CDR2 SVGAGI. The chain's CDR3 is CASSYSARWETQYF. In DNA, the CDR3 is TGTGCCAGCAGTTACTCGGCAAGGTGGGAGACCCAGTACTTC.

There are a few counts of this clonotype. CDR3 loop: CSAREGTSGSYEQYF. The CDR3 coding sequence is TGCAGTGCTAGAGAGGGGACTAGCGGGAGTTACGAGCAGTACTTC. The rearrangement joins TRBV20-1 to TRBJ2-7, with 14 bases matching TRBD2. V was clipped by 0 bases and J by 4 bases; unmatched bases: 2. This CDR3 spans 15 amino acids. Germline V CDR1 and CDR2: DFQATT, SNEGSKA (reference sequence).

The chain employs TRBV3-1 and TRBJ1-1; 9 bases are a match to TRBD1. With V trimmed by 1 base and J by 7 bases, 4 bases remained unmatched. Germline V gives CDR1 LGHDT, CDR2 YNNKEL (reference sequence). The CDR3 has 14 amino acids. CDR3 sequence reads: CASSQGQGGREAFF. The CDR3 nucleotides read TGTGCCAGCAGCCAAGGACAGGGGGGTCGTGAAGCTTTCTTT.

This clonotype was observed a few times. The chain recombines TRBV6-1 with TRBJ1-1; D gene ambiguous. Trimming cost V 4 bases and J 1 base, with 4 bases left between them. The CDR3 covers 12 residues. The germline V gene encodes CDR1 MNHNS and CDR2 SASEGT. The CDR3 nucleotides are TGTGCCAGCAGTGGACAGAACACTGAAGCTTTCTTT. Translated: CASSGQNTEAFF.

The chain combines TRBV20-1 with TRBJ1-1; D unclear. This CDR3 region has 13 residues. The V gene's germline CDR1 is DFQATT and CDR2 SNEGSKA (reference sequence). V was cut by 1 base and J by 2 bases, with 8 bases left in between. CDR3 sequence: CSARGSPNTEAFF. CDR3 nucleotide sequence: TGCAGTGCTAGAGGTTCACCCAACACTGAAGCTTTCTTT.

J is TRBJ2-5 and V is TRBV7-2; 8 positions match TRBD1. This CDR3 region has 15 residues. Germline assignment: CDR1 SGHTA and CDR2 FQGNSA. The trim removed 3 bases at V and 0 bases at J, leaving 3 bases unmatched. CDR3 amino acids: CASSLTGENQETQYF. The CDR3 nucleotides are TGTGCCAGCAGCTTGACAGGGGAAAACCAAGAGACCCAGTACTTC. Together with reference TRBV7-2 and TRBJ2-5, the CDR3 gives the full variable domain: GAGVSQSPSNKVTEKGKDVELRCDPISGHTALYWYRQSLGQGLEFLIYFQGNSAPDKSGLPSDRFSAERTGGSVSTLTIQRTQQEDSAVYLCASSLTGENQETQYFGPGTRLLVL.